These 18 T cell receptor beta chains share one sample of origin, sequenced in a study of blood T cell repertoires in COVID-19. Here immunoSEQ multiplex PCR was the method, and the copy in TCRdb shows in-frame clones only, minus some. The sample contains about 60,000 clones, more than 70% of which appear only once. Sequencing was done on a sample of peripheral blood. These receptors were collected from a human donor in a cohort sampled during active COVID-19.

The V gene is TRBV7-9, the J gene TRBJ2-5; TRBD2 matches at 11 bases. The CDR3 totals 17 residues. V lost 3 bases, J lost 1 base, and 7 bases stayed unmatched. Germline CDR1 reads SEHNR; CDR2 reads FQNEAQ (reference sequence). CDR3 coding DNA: TGTGCCAGCAGCTTTGGTCTAGCGGGGGGTCTCCAAGAGACCCAGTACTTC. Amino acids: CASSFGLAGGLQETQYF.

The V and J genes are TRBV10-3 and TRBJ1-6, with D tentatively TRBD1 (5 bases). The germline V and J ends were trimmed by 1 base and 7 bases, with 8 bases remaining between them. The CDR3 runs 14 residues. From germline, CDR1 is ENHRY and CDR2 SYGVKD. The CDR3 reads CAISELAGNSPLHF. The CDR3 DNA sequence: TGTGCCATCAGTGAGTTGGCAGGGAATTCACCCCTCCACTTT.

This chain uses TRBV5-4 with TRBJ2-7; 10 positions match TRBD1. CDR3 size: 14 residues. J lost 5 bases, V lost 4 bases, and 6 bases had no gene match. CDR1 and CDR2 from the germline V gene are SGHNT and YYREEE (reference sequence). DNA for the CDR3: TGTGCCAGCAGCCGGACAGGGGGTCTTGACGAGCAGTACTTC. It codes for CASSRTGGLDEQYF.

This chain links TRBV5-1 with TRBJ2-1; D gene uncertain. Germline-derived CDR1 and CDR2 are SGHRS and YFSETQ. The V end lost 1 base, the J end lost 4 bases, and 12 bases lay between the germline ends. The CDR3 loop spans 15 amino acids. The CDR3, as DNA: TGCGCCAGCAGCTTGAATCAGAACCCGTACAATGAGCAGTTCTTC. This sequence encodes CASSLNQNPYNEQFF.

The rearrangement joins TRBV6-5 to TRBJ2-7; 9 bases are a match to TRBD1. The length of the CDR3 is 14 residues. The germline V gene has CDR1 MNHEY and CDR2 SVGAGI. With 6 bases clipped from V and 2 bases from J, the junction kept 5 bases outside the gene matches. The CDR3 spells CASSGRTGAYEQYF. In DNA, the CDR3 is TGTGCCAGCAGCGGACGGACAGGGGCCTACGAGCAGTACTTC.

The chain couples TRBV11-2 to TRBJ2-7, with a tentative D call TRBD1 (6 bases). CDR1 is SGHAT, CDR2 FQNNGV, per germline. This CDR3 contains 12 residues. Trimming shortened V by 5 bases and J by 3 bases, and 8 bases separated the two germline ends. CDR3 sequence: CASSLRGYEQYF. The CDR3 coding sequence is TGTGCCAGCAGCCTCAGGGGCTACGAGCAGTACTTC.

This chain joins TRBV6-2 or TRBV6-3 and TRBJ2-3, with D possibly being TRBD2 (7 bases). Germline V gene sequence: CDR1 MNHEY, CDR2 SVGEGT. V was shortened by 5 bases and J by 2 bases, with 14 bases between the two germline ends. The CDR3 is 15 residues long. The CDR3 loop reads CASSTGRGHTDTQYF. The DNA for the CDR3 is TGTGCCAGCAGTACAGGGAGGGGACACACAGATACGCAGTATTTT.

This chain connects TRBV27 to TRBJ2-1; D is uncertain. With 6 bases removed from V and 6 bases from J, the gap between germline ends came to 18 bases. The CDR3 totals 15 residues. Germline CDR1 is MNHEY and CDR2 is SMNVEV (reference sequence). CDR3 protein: CASSPGRLLPNEQFF. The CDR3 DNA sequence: TGTGCCAGCAGCCCCGGCCGACTCTTACCCAATGAGCAGTTCTTC.

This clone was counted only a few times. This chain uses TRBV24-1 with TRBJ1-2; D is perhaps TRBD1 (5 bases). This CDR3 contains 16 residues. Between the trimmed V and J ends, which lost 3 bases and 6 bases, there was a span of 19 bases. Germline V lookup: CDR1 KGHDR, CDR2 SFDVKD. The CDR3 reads CATSDTSTRGGNGYTF. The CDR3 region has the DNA TGTGCCACCAGTGATACAAGCACCCGGGGGGGGAATGGCTACACCTTC.

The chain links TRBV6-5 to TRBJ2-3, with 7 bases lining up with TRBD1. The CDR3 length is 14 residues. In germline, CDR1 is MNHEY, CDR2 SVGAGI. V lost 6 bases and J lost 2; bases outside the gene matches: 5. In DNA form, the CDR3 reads TGTGCCAGCAGGATGGACAGGTACACAGATACGCAGTATTTT. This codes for CASRMDRYTDTQYF.

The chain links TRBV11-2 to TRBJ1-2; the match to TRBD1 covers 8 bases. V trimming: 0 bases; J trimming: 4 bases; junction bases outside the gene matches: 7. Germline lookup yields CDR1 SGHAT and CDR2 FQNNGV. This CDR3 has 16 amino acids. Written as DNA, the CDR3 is TGTGCCAGCAGCTTAGATCCAGGGGGCGGTATCTATGGCTACACCTTC. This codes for CASSLDPGGGIYGYTF.

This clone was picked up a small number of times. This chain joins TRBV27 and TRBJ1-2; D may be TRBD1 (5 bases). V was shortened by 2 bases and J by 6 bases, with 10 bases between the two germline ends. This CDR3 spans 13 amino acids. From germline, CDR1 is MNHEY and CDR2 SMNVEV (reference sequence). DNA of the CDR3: TGTGCCAGCAGTTTAAGGCCCAGGGATGGCTACACCTTC. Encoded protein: CASSLRPRDGYTF.

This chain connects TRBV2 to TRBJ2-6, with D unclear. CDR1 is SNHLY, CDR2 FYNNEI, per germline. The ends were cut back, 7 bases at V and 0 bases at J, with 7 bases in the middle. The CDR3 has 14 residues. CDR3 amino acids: CASTRSSGANVLTF. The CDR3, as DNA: TGTGCCAGCACTCGTAGCTCTGGGGCCAACGTCCTGACTTTC. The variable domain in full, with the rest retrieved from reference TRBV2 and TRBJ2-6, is EPEVTQTPSHQVTQMGQEVILRCVPISNHLYFYWYRQILGQKVEFLVSFYNNEISEKSEIFDDQFSVERPDGSNFTLKIRSTKLEDSAMYFCASTRSSGANVLTFGAGSRLTVL.

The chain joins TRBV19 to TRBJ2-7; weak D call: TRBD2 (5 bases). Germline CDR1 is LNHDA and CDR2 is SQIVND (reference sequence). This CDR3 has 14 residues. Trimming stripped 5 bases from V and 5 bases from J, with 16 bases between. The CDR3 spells CASSFRARTDEQYF. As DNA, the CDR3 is TGTGCCAGTAGTTTTCGGGCCCGGACTGACGAGCAGTACTTC.

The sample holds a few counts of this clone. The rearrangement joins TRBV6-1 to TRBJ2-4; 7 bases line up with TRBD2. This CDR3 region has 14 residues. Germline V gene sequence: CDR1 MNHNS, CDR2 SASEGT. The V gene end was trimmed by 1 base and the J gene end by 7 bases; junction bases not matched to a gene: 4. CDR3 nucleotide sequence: TGTGCCAGCAGTGAAGGACTAGCAAGCAACATTCAGTACTTC. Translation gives CASSEGLASNIQYF.

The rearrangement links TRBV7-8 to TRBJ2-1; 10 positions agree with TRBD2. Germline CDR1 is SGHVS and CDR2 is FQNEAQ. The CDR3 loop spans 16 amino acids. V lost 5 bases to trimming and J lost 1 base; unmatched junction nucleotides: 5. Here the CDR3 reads CASSALAGGSYNEQFF. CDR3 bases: TGTGCCAGCAGCGCCTTAGCGGGAGGATCCTACAATGAGCAGTTCTTC.

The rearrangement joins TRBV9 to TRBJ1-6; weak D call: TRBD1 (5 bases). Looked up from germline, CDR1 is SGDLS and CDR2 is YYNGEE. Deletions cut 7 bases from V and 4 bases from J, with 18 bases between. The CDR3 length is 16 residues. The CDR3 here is CASDPRPDSYNSPLHF. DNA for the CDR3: TGTGCCAGCGACCCCCGTCCAGACAGTTATAATTCACCCCTCCACTTT.

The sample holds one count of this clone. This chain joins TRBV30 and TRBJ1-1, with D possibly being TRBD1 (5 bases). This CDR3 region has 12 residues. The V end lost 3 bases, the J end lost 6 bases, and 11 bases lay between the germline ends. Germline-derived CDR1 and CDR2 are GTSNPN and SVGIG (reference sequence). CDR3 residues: CAWSPTVAEAFF. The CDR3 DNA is TGTGCCTGGAGCCCGACAGTAGCTGAAGCTTTCTTT.